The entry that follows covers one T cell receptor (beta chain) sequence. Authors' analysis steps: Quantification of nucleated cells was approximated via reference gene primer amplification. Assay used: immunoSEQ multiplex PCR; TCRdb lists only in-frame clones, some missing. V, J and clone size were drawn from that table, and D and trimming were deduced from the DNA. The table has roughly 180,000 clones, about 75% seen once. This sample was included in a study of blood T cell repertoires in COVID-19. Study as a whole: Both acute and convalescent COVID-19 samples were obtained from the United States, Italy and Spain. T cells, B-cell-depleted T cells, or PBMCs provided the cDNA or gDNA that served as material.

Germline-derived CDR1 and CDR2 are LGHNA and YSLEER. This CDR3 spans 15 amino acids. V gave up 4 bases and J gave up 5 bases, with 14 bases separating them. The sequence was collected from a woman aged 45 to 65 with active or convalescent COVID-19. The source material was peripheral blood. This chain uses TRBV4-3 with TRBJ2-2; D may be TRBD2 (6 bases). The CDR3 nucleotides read TGCGCCAGCAGCCGAACGGGGGTAGGGACCGGGGAGCTGTTTTTT. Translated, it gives CASSRTGVGTGELFF.